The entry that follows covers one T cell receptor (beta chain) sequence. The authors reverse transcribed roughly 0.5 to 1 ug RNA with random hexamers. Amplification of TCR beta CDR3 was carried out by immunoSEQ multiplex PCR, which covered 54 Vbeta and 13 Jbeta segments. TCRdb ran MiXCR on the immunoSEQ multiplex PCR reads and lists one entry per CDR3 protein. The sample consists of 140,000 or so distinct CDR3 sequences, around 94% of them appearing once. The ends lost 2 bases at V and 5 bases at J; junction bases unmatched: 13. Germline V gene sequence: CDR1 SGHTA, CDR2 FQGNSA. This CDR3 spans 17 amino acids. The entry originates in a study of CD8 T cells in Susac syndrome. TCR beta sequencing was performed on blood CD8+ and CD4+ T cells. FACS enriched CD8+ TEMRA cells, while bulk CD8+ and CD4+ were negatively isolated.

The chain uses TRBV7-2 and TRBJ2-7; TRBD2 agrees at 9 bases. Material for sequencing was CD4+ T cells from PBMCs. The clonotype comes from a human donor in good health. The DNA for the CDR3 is TGTGCCAGCAGCTTATGGGCCCCGGGACTAGCAAGCCACGAGCAGTACTTC. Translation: CASSLWAPGLASHEQYF.